This T cell receptor (beta chain) was identified in a study of T cells in Graves' hyperthyroidism and ophthalmopathy. Across the whole study: Peripheral blood was collected at initial diagnosis, before any treatment.

The study, taken as a whole, reports: Ophthalmopathy got predicted by the model a median 6.5 months before its onset.

This clonotype was picked up many times. As yet, its antigen is unknown. The germline gene is not matched at one end of the junction; a read error may be the cause. The CDR3 has 12 residues. Germline CDR1 and CDR2: MNHEY and SMNVEV (reference sequence). The source material, RNA transcripts, was used to amplify TCR beta CDR3 regions. RT-PCR in the first round (using the HTBI primer set) targeted the TCR CDR3. MiXCR, applied by TCRdb to the multiplex PCR reads, yields one record per CDR3 protein. This table has 480,000 or so distinct CDR3 sequences, 13% to 15% appearing once. In making diagnoses, clinical symptoms, serum thyroxine and TRAb, thyroid ultrasound and orbital computed tomography were all used.

The source material was blood. The chain carries TRBV27 and TRBJ1-5; D uncertain. The TCR comes from a woman aged 18-29 years with Graves' hyperthyroidism. In nucleotides, the CDR3 is TGTGCCAGCGGTTTCCTAAATCAGCCCCAGCATTTT. Encoded protein: CASGFLNQPQHF.